The source of this TCR beta chain is a study of cytomegalovirus exposure and HLA in healthy donors. 13 Jbeta primers and 60 Vbeta primers were used for the PCR. Profiled with immunoSEQ multiplex PCR; TCRdb holds only in-frame clones, not every one. The sample shows 250,000 or so clones, 85% to 90% of them seen only once. The sequence came from a human donor in good health. The specimen was PBMCs.

The CDR3 region is CASSQVPVTSYEQYF. The CDR3 coding sequence is TGCGCCAGCAGCCAAGTGCCAGTGACTTCCTACGAGCAGTACTTC. The gene calls are TRBV4-1 and TRBJ2-7; the D is unclear. The V end was cut by 1 base, the J end by 1 base, with 11 bases between. Germline V gene sequence: CDR1 MGHRA, CDR2 YSYEKL. There are 15 residues in the CDR3.